This T cell receptor beta chain appears in the sequencing data of a study of cytomegalovirus exposure and HLA in healthy donors. Study outcomes and limitations: A later analysis linked more than 15,000 TCR beta sequences to HLA alleles at 0.05 false discovery rate. Judged likely to be a sequencing artifact was a cluster of highly shared sequence variants. For presence/absence analyses, sequencing depth was assumed to be roughly uniform across donors. One later analysis reportedly identified an Asian-associated ancestry cluster that showed fewer N-insertions than the roughly 670-donor mean.

There are a few counts of this clone. Its antigen is not known. Germline-derived CDR1 and CDR2 are LGHNA and YNFKEQ. V trimming: 5 bases; J trimming: 3 bases; junction bases outside the gene matches: 6. The CDR3 totals 16 residues. It was with 60 Vbeta and 13 Jbeta primers that the PCR ran. Only in-frame clones appear in the TCRdb table, and some are missing; sequencing was by immunoSEQ multiplex PCR. The sample shows some 120,000 clones, around three quarters of them seen only once. The material sequenced was PBMCs. This chain joins TRBV4-2 and TRBJ2-3; the match to TRBD2 covers 12 bases. This receptor was identified in a man aged 25 to 40 in good health and CMV-seropositive. The CDR3 nucleotides are TGTGCCAGCAGCATTCGGACTAGCGGGGAGACAGATACGCAGTATTTT. This translates into CASSIRTSGETDTQYF.